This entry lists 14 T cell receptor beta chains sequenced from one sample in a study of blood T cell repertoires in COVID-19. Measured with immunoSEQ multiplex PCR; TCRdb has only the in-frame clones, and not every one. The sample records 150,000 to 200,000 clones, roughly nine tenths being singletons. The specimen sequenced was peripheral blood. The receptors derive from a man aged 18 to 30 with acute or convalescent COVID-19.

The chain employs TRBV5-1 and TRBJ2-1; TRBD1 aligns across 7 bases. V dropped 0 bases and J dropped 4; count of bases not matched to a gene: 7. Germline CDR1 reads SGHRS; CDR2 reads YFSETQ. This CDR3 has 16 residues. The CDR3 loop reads CASSLEGALNYNEQFF. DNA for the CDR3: TGCGCCAGCAGCTTGGAGGGGGCGCTGAATTACAATGAGCAGTTCTTC.

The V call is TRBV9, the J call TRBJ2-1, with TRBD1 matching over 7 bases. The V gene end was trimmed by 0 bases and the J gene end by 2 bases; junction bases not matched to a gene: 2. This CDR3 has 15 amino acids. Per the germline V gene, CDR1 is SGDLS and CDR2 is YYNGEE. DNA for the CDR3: TGTGCCAGCAGCGTAGAAGGGGGCACCTACAATGAGCAGTTCTTC. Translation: CASSVEGGTYNEQFF.

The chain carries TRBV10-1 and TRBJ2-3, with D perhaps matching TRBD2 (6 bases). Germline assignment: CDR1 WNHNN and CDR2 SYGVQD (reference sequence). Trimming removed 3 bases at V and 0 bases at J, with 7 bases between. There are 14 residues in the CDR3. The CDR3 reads CASSDGGSTDTQYF. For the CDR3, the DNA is TGCGCCAGCAGTGATGGGGGGAGCACAGATACGCAGTATTTT.

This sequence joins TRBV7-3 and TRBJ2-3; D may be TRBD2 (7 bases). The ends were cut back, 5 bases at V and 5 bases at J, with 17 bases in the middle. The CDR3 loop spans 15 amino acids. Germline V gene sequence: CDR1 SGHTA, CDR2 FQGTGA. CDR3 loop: CASSVMGGQGDTQYF. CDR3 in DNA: TGTGCCAGCAGCGTCATGGGGGGGCAGGGAGATACGCAGTATTTT.

The CDR3 coding sequence is TGTGCCAGCAGTTACGACAGGGGGGGCAGCTATGGCTACACCTTC. Amino acids: CASSYDRGGSYGYTF. The rearrangement joins TRBV6-6 to TRBJ1-2, with TRBD1 identical over 9 bases. After removal of 2 bases from V and 4 bases from J, the junction contained 5 bases not matched to a gene. The length of the CDR3 is 15 residues. CDR1 and CDR2 from the germline V gene are MNHNY and SVGAGI (reference sequence).

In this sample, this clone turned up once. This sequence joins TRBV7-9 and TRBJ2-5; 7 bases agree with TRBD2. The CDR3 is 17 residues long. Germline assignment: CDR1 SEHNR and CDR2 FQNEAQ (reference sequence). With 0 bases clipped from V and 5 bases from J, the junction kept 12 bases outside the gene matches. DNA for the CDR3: TGTGCCAGCAGCTTAGCTATCGCCGGGGGGAGAGGGGAGACCCAGTACTTC. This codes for CASSLAIAGGRGETQYF.

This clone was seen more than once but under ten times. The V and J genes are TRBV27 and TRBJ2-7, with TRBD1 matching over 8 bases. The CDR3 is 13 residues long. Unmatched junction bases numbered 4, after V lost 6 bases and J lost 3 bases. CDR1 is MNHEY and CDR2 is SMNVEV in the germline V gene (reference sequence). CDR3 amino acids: CASRRTGSYEQYF. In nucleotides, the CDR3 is TGTGCCAGCAGGCGGACAGGGAGCTACGAGCAGTACTTC.

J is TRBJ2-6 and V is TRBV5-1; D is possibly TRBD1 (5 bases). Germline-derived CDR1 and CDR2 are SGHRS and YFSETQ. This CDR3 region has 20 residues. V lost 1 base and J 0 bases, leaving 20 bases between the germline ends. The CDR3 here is CASSLTGPAAGSSGANVLTF. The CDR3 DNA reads TGCGCCAGCAGCTTGACAGGCCCCGCGGCCGGTAGCTCTGGGGCCAACGTCCTGACTTTC.

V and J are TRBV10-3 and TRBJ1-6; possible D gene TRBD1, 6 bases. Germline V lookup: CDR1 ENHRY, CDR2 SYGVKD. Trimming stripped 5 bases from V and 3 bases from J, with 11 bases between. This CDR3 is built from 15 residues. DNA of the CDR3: TGTGCCATCAGTAACCGGGACAACTATAATTCACCCCTCCACTTT. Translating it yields CAISNRDNYNSPLHF.

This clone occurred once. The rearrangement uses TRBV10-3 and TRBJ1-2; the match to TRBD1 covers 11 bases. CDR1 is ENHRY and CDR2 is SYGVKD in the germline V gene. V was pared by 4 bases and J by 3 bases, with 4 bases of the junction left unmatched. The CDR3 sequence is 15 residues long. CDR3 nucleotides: TGTGCCATCAGTGGCGCGGGACAGGGGGACTATGGCTACACCTTC. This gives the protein CAISGAGQGDYGYTF.

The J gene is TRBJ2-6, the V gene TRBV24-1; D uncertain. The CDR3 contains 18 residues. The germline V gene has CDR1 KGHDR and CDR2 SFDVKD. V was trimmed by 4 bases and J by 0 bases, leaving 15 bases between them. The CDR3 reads CATSDPMSTTSGANVLTF. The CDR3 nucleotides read TGTGCCACCAGTGACCCCATGAGCACCACCTCTGGGGCCAACGTCCTGACTTTC.

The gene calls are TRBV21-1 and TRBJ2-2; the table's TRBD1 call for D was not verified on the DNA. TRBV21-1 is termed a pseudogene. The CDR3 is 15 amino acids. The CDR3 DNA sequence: TGTGCCAGCAGCTCCGGGACAGGGAACACCGGGGAGCTGTTTTTT. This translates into CASSSGTGNTGELFF.

The CDR3 coding sequence is TGTGCCTGGAGTCGAAACAGGGGGCTAGGTGAAAAACTGTTTTTT. Protein product: CAWSRNRGLGEKLFF. The chain has TRBV30 and TRBJ1-4; 9 bases map to TRBD1. V gave up 2 bases and J gave up 7 bases; unmatched junction bases: 8. Germline assignment: CDR1 GTSNPN and CDR2 SVGIG (reference sequence). The CDR3 has 15 amino acids.

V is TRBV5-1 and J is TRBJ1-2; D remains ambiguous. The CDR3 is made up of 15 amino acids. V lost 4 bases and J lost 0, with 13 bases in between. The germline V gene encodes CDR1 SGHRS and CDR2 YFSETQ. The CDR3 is CASSPTFETNYGYTF. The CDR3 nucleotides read TGCGCCAGCAGCCCCACCTTCGAGACTAACTATGGCTACACCTTC.